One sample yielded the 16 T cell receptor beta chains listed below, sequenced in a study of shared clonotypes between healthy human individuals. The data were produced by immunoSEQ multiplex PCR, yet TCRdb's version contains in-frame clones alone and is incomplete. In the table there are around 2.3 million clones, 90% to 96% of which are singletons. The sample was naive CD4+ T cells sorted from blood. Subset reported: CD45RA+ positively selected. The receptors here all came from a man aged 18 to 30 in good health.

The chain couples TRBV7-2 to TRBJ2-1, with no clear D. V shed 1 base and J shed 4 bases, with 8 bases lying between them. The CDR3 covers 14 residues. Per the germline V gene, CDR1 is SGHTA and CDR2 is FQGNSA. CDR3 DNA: TGTGCCAGCAGCTTAGACATCTTTTACAATGAGCAGTTCTTC. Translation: CASSLDIFYNEQFF.

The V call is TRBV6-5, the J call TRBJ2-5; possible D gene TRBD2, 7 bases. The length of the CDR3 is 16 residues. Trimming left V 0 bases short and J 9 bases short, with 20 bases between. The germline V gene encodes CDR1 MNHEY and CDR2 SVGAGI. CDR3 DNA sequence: TGTGCCAGCAGTTACTCGCCTGTCGGGGGGCCGGGGGCCCAGTACTTC. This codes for CASSYSPVGGPGAQYF.

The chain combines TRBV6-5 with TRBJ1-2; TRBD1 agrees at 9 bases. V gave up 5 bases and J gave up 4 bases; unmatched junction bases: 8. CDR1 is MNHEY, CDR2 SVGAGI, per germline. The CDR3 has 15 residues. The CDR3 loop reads CASSTDRGYIYGYTF. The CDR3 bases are TGTGCCAGCAGTACCGACAGGGGGTATATCTATGGCTACACCTTC.

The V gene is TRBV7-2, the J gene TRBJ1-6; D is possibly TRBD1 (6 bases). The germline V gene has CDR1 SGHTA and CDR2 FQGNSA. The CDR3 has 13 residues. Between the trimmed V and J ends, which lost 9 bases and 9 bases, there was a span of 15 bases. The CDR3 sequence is CASAGTPTSPLHF. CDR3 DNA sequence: TGTGCCAGTGCCGGGACACCGACTTCACCCCTCCACTTT. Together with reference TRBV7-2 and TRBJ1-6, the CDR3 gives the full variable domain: GAGVSQSPSNKVTEKGKDVELRCDPISGHTALYWYRQSLGQGLEFLIYFQGNSAPDKSGLPSDRFSAERTGGSVSTLTIQRTQQEDSAVYLCASAGTPTSPLHFGNGTRLTVT.

The DNA for the CDR3 is TGTGCCATCAGTGAGTCGTTAGATCCAGATACGCAGTATTTT. Protein product: CAISESLDPDTQYF. This chain links TRBV10-3 with TRBJ2-3; D not certain. Germline loops: CDR1 ENHRY, CDR2 SYGVKD. CDR3 length: 14 residues. V was shortened by 0 bases and J by 4 bases, with 8 bases between the two germline ends.

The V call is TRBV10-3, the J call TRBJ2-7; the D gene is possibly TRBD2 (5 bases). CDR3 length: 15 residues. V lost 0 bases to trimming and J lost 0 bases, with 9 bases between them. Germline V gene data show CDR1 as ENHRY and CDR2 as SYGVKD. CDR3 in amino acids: CAISESGGPSYEQYF. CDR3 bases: TGTGCCATCAGTGAGTCGGGCGGGCCCTCCTACGAGCAGTACTTC.

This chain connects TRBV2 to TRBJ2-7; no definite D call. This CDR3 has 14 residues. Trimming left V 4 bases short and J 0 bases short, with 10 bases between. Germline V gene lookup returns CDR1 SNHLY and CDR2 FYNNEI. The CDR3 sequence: CASSADRYSYEQYF. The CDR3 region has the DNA TGTGCCAGCAGTGCGGACCGATACTCCTACGAGCAGTACTTC.

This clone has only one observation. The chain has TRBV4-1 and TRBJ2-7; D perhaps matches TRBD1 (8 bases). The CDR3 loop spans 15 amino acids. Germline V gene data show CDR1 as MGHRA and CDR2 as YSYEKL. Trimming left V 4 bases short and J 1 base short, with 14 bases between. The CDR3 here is CASSREGQASYEQYF. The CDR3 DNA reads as TGCGCCAGCAGCCGGGAGGGACAGGCGTCCTACGAGCAGTACTTC.

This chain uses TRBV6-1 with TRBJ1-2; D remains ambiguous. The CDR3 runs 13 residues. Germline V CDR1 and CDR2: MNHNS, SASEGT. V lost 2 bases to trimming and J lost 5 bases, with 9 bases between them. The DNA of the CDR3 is TGTGCCAGCAGTGAAAGTCAGCTGTATGGCTACACCTTC. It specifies CASSESQLYGYTF.

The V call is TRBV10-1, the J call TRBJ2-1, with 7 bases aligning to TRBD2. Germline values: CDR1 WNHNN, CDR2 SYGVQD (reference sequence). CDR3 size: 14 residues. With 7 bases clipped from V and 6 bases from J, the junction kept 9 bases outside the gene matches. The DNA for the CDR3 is TGCGCCAGCACCGACGGGGGGACCACCAATGAGCAGTTCTTC. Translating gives CASTDGGTTNEQFF.

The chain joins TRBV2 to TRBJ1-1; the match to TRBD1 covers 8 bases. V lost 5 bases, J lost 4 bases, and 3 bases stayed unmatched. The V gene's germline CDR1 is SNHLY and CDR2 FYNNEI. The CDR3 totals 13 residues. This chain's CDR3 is CASSQTGATEAFF. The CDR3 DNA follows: TGTGCCAGCAGTCAGACAGGGGCCACTGAAGCTTTCTTT.

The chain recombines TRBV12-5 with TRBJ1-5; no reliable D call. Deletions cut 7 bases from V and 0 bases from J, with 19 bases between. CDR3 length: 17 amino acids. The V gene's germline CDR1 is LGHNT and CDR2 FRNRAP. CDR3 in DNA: TGTGCTAGTGACAGAGGAGGGTCAGGAGTTAGCAATCAGCCCCAGCATTTT. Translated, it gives CASDRGGSGVSNQPQHF.

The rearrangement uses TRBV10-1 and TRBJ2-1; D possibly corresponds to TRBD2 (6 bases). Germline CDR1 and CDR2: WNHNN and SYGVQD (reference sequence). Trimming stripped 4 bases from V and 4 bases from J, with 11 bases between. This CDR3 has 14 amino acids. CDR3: CASSAPGVYNEQFF. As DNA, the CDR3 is TGCGCCAGCAGTGCACCGGGAGTGTACAATGAGCAGTTCTTC.

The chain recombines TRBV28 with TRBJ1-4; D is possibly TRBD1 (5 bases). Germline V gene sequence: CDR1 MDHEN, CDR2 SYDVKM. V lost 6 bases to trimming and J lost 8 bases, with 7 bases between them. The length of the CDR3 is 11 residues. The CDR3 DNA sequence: TGTGCCAGCAGGCACAGGGAAAAACTGTTTTTT. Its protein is CASRHREKLFF.

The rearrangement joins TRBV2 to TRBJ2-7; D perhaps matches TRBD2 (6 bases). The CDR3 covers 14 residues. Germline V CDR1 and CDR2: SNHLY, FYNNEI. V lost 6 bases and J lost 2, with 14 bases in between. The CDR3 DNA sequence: TGTGCCAGCAGCCAAAGCGGGCCGCCCTACGAGCAGTACTTC. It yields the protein CASSQSGPPYEQYF.

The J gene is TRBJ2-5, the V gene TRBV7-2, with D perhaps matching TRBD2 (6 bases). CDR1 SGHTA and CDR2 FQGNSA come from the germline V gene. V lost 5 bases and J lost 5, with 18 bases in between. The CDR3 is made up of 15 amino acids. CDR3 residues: CASSLHGAGGETQYF. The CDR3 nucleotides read TGTGCCAGCAGCCTTCATGGAGCGGGTGGCGAGACCCAGTACTTC.